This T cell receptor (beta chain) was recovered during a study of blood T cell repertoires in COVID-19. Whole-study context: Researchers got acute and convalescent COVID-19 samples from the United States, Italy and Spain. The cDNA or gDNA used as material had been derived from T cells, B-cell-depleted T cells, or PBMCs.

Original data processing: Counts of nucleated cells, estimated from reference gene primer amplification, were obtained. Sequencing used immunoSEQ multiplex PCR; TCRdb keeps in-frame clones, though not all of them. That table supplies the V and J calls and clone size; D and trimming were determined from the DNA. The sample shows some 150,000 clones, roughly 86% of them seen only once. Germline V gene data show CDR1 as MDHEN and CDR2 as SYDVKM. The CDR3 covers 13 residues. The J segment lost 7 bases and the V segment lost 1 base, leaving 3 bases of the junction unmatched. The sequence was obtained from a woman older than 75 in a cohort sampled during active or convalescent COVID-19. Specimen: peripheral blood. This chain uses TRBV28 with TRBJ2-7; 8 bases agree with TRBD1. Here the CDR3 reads CASSLFGTGEQYF. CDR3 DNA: TGTGCCAGCAGTTTATTCGGGACAGGTGAGCAGTACTTC.